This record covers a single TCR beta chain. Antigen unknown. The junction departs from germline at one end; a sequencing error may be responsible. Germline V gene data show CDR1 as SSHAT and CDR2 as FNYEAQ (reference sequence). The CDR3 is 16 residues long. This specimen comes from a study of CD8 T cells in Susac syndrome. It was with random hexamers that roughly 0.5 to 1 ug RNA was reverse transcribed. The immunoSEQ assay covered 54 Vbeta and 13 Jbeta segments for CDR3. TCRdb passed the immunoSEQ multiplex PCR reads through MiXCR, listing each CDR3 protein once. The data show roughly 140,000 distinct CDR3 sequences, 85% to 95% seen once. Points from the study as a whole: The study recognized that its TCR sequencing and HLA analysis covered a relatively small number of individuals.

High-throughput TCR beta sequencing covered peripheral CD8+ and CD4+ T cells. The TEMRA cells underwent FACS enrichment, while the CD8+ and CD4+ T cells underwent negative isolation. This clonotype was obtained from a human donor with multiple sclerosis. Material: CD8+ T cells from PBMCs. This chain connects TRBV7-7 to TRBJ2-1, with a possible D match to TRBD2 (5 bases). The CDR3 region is CASSARRTESYNEQFF. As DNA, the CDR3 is TGTGCTAGCAGCGCCCGACGGACTGAGTCGTACAATGAGCAGTTCTTC.